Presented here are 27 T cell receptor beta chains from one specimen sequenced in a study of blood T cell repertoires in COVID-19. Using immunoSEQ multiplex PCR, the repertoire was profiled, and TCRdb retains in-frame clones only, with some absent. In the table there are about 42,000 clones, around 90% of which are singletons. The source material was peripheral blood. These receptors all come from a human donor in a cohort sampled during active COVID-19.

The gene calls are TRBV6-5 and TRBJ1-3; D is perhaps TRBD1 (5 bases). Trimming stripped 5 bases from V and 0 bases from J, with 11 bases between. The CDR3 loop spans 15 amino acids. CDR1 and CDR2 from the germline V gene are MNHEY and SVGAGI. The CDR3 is CASSLRQHSGNTIYF. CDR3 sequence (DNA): TGTGCCAGCAGTCTAAGACAGCACTCTGGAAACACCATATATTTT.

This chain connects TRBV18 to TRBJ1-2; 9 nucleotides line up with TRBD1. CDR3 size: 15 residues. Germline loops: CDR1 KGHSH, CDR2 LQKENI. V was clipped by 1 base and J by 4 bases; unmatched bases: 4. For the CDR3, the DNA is TGTGCCAGCTCACCACTGGGACAGGGCGGCTATGGCTACACCTTC. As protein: CASSPLGQGGYGYTF.

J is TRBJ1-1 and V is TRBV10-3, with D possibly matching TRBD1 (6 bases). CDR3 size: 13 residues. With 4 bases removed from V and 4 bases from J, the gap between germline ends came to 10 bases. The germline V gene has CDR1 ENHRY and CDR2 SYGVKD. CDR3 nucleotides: TGTGCCATCAGTGCCGCAGGGGCCACTGAAGCTTTCTTT. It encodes CAISAAGATEAFF.

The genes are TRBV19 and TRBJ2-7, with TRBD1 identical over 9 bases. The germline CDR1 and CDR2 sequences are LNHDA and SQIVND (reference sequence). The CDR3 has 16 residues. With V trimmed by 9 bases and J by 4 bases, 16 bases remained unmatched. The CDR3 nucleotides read TGTGCCAGCACCGGGACAGGGATAAACGGGGGTTACGAGCAGTACTTC. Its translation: CASTGTGINGGYEQYF.

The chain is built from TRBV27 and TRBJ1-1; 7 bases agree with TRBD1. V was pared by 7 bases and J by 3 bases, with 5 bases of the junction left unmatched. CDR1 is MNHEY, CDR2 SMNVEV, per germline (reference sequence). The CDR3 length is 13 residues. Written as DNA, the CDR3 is TGTGCCAGCAACTTTGACAGGGACACTGAAGCTTTCTTT. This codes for CASNFDRDTEAFF.

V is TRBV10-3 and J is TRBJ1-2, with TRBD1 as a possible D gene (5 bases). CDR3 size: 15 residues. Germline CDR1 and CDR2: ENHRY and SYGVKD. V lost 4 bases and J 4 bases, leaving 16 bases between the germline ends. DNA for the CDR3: TGTGCCATCAGTGGGCGGGGGTTGGCGATCTATGGCTACACCTTC. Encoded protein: CAISGRGLAIYGYTF.

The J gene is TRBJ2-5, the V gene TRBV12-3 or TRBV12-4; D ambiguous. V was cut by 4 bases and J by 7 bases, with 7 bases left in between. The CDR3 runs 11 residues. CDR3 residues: CASSSPGTQYF. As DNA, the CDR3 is TGTGCCAGCAGTTCTCCCGGGACCCAGTACTTC.

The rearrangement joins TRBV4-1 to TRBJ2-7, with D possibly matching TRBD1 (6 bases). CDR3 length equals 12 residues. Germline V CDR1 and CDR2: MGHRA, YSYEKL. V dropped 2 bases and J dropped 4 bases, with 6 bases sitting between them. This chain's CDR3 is CASSQQGYEQYF. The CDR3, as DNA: TGCGCCAGCAGCCAACAGGGGTACGAGCAGTACTTC.

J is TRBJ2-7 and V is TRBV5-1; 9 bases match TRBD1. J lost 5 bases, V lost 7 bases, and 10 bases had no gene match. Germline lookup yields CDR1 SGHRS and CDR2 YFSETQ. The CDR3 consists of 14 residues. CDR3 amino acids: CASQPGQGSHEQYF. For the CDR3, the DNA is TGCGCCAGCCAACCGGGACAGGGATCCCACGAGCAGTACTTC. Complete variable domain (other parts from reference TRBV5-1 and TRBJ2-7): KAGVTQTPRYLIKTRGQQVTLSCSPISGHRSVSWYQQTPGQGLQFLFEYFSETQRNKGNFPGRFSGRQFSNSRSEMNVSTLELGDSALYLCASQPGQGSHEQYFGPGTRLTVT.

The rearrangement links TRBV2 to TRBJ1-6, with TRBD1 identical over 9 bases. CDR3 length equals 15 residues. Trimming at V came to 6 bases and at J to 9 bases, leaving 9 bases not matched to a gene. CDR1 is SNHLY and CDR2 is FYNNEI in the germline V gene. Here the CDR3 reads CASSLGTGFSSPLHF. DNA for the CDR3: TGTGCCAGCAGCCTCGGGACAGGGTTTAGTTCACCCCTCCACTTT.

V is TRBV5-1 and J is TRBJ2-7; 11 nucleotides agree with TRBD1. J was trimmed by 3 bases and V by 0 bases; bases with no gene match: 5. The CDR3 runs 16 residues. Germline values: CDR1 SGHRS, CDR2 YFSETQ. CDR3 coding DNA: TGCGCCAGCAGCTTGGAACCCGGGACAGGGGGCTACGAGCAGTACTTC. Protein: CASSLEPGTGGYEQYF.

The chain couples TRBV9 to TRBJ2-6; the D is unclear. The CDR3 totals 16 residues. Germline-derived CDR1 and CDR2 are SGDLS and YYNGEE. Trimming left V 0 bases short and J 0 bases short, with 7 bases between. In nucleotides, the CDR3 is TGTGCCAGCAGCGTAGAATTCTACTCTGGGGCCAACGTCCTGACTTTC. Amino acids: CASSVEFYSGANVLTF.

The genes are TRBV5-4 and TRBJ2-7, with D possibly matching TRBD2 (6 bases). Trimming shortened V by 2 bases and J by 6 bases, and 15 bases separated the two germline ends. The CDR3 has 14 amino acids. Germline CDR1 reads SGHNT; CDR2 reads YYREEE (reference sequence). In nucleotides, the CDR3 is TGTGCCAGCAGCTTTGGGACTGTCCTCCTCGAGCAGTACTTC. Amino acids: CASSFGTVLLEQYF. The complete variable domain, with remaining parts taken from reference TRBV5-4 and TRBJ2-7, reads ETGVTQSPTHLIKTRGQQVTLRCSSQSGHNTVSWYQQALGQGPQFIFQYYREEENGRGNFPPRFSGLQFPNYSSELNVNALELDDSALYLCASSFGTVLLEQYFGPGTRLTVT.

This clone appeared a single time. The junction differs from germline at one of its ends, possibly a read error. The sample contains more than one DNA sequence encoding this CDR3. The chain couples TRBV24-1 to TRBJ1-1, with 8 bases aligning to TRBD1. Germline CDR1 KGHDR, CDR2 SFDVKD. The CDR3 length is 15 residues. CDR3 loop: CATSEAGQANTEAFF. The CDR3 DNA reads TGTGCCACCAGTGAAGCGGGACAGGCGAACACTGAAGCCTTCTTT.

Here the CDR3 reads CASSPRGNIYEQYF. CDR3 nucleotides: TGTGCCAGCAGTCCCCGGGGGAATATATACGAGCAGTACTTC. The J gene is TRBJ2-7, the V gene TRBV6-2 or TRBV6-3, with TRBD2 as a possible D gene (6 bases). The germline CDR1 and CDR2 sequences are MNHEY and SVGEGT. The CDR3 runs 14 residues. Trimming stripped 5 bases from V and 4 bases from J, with 15 bases between.

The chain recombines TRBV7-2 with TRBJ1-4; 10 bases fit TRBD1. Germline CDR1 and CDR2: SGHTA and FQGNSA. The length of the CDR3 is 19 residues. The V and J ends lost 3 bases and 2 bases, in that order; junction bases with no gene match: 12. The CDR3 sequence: CASSLGPSGQGLTNEKLFF. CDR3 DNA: TGTGCCAGCAGCTTGGGACCCTCGGGACAGGGGTTGACTAATGAAAAACTGTTTTTT.

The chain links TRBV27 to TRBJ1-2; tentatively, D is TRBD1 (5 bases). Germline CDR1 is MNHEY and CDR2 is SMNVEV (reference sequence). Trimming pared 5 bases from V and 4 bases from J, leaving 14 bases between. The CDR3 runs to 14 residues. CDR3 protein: CASSPISGFYGYTF. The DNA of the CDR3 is TGTGCCAGCAGTCCCATTTCAGGGTTCTATGGCTACACCTTC.

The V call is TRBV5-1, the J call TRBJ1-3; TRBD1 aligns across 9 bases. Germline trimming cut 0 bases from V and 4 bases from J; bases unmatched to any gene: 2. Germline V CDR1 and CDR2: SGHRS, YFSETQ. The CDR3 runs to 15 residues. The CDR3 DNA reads TGCGCCAGCAGCTTGGACAGGGGGCCAGGAAACACCATATATTTT. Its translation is CASSLDRGPGNTIYF.

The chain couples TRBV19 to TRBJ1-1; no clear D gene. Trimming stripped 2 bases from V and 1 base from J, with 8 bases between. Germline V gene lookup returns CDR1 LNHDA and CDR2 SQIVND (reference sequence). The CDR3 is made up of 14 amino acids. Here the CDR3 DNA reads TGTGCCAGTAGTATAATCAGGTCGAACACTGAAGCTTTCTTT. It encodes CASSIIRSNTEAFF.

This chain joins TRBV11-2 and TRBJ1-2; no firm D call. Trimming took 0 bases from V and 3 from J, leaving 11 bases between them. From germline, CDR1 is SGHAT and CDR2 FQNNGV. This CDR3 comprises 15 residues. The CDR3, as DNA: TGTGCCAGCAGCTTAGATAGTACCGGGTACTATGGCTACACCTTC. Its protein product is CASSLDSTGYYGYTF.

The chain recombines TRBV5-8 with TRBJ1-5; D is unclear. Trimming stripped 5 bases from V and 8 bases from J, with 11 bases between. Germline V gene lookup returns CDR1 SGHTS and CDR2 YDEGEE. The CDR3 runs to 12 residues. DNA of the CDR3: TGTGCCAGCAGTCCCGTCCGGGAGCCCCAGCATTTT. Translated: CASSPVREPQHF.

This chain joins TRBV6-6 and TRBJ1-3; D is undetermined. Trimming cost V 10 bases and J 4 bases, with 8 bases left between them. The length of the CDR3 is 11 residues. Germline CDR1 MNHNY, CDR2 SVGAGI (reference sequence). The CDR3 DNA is TGTGCCACTACTCTGGGAAACACCATATATTTT. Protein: CATTLGNTIYF.

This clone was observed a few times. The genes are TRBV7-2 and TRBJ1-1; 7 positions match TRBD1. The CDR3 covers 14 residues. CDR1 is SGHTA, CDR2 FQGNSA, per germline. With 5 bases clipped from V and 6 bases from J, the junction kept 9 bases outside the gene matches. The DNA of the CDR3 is TGTGCCAGCAGCAAAACAGGGGTGAGTCCTGAAGCTTTCTTT. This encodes CASSKTGVSPEAFF.

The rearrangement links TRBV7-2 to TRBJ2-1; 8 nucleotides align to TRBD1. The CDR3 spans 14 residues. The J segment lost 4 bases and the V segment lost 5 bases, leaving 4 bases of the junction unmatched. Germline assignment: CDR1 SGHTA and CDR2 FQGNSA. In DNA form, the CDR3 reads TGTGCCAGCAGCGGGGGACAGGCATACAATGAGCAGTTCTTC. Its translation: CASSGGQAYNEQFF.

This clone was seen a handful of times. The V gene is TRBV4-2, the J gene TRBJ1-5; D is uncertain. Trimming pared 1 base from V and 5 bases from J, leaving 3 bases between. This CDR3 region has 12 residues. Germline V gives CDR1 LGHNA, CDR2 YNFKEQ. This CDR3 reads CASSQVDQPQHF. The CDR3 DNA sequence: TGTGCCAGCAGCCAAGTAGATCAGCCCCAGCATTTT.

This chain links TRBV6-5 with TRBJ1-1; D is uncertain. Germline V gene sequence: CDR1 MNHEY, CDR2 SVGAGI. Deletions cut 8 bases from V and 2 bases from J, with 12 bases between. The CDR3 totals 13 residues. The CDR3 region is CASAPPGNTEAFF. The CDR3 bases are TGTGCCAGCGCCCCGCCAGGCAACACTGAAGCTTTCTTT.

The CDR3 spells CASSQAQGRGEKLFF. The CDR3 DNA reads TGCGCCAGCAGCCAGGCTCAGGGGCGAGGGGAAAAACTGTTTTTT. The V gene is TRBV5-1, the J gene TRBJ1-4, with D maybe TRBD1 (6 bases). Looked up from germline, CDR1 is SGHRS and CDR2 is YFSETQ. The CDR3 is made up of 15 amino acids. The V end was cut by 4 bases, the J end by 8 bases, with 18 bases between.